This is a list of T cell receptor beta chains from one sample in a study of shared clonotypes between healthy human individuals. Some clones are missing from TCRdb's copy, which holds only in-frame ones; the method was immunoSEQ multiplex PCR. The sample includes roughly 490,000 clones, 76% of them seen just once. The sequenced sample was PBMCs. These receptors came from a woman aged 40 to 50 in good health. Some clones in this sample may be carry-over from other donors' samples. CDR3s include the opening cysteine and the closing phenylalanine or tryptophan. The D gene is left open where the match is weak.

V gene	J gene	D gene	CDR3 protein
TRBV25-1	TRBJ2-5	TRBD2	CASSEWVREGTETQYF
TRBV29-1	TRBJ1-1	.	CSVEVRGTEAFF
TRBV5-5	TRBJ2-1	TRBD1	CASSSSGTGWGTQFF
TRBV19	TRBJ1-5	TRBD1	CASEPRDRENQPQHF
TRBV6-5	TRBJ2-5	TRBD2	CASSYFGLAGAETQYF
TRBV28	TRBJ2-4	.	CASSLPQGNIQYF
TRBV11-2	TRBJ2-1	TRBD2	CATSIAGVVNEQFF
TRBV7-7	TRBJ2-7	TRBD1	CASSPGTGDYEQYF
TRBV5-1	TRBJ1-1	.	CASSSRHTEAFF
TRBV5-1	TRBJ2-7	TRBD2	CASSPPGTSVGQYF
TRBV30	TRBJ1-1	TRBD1	CAWSEQGSTEAFF
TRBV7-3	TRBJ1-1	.	CASSLGRILTTEAFF
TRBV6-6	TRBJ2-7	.	CASSYYGAANSYEQYF
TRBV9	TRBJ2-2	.	CASSSAFTGELFF
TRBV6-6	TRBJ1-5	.	CASNTGFNQPQHF
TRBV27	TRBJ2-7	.	CASSFRGQREYEQYF
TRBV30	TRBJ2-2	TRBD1	CAWSAQGVTGELFF
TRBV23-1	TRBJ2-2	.	CATPGQRNTGELFF
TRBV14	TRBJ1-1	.	CASSQTQGTEAFF
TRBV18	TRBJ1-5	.	CASSPGTDWPQHF
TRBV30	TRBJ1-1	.	CAWSLNTEAFF
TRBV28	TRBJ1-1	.	CASSFLQKNTEAFF
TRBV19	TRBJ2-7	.	CASSNFGGGTYEQYF
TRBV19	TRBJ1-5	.	CAAQSRGYQPQHF
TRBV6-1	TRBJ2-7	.	CASSAPGPAYEQYF
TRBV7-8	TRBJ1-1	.	CASSLGTHGNTEAFF
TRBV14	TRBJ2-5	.	CASSQDLGVWETQYF
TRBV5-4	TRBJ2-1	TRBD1	CASSLDRGAYNEQFF
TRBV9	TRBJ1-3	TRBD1	CASSVEGARGNTIYF
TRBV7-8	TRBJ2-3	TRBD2	CASSSLAGSTDTQYF
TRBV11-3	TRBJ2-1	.	CASSLFWGSNEQFF
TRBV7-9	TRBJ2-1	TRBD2	CASQGLATEQFF
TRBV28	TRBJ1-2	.	CASSFHRTLGGYTF
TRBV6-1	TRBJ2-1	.	CASSEVTRAEQFF
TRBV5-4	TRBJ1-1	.	CASSPGWGEGNTEAFF
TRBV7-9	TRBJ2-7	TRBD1	CASSPGTVPYEQYF
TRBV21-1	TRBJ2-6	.	CASTKFCCGRISGANVLTF